This is a list of T cell receptor beta chains from one sample in a study of cytomegalovirus exposure and HLA in healthy donors. Profiling relied on immunoSEQ multiplex PCR, and the TCRdb table lists in-frame clones only, not all of them. The table shows 140,000 or so clones, with 76% occurring only once. Sequenced input: PBMCs. The receptors come from a woman aged 40 to 55 in good health and CMV-seronegative. The CDR3 runs from the conserved cysteine through the conserved F or W. Fields, in order: V gene, J gene, CDR3 protein.

TRBV7-9	-	CASSPIYEQYF
TRBV30	TRBJ2-7	CAWSHRGNRAYEQYF
TRBV10-3	TRBJ1-1	CAIRDTVSEAFF
TRBV19	TRBJ2-1	CASHSIAGGIQFF
TRBV5-1	TRBJ2-1	CASSTLQGSSYNEQFF
TRBV18	TRBJ1-5	CASSPQGTGIYQPQHF
TRBV2	TRBJ1-1	CASGEVWAGGAEAFF
TRBV28	TRBJ1-1	CASSLPGQKAFF
TRBV5-1	TRBJ2-1	CASSIDDRGQFF
TRBV18	TRBJ2-6	CASSPLSGGANVLTF
TRBV23-1	TRBJ1-1	CASRRTGTPNTEAFF
TRBV28	TRBJ2-7	CASSLGGGLYEQYF
TRBV9	TRBJ1-1	CASSPGVDTEAFF
TRBV4-1	TRBJ1-4	CASSPRGITTNEKLFF
TRBV19	TRBJ1-5	CASSIVVSGGNQPQHF
TRBV10-1	TRBJ2-7	CASSGSSGSSYEQYF
TRBV7-9	TRBJ1-1	CASSLGFGQGGEAFF
TRBV19	TRBJ2-7	CASSIDGSGPYEQYF
TRBV5-1	TRBJ1-5	CASSLGLNQPQHF
TRBV2	TRBJ1-3	CALESGGPGNTIYF
TRBV6-1	TRBJ1-2	CATLGHLGYTF
TRBV6-1	TRBJ1-5	CASDSKFVVQPQHF
TRBV27	TRBJ1-2	CASRPTGTGNGYTF
TRBV30	TRBJ1-6	CAWSDRDKNSPLHF
TRBV27	TRBJ1-4	CASSFPRQEEKLFF
TRBV25-1	TRBJ1-1	CASSIRTGKAEAFF
TRBV5-4	TRBJ1-4	CASSLGGQGPEKLFF
TRBV2	TRBJ2-7	CASITDFTDSYEQYF
TRBV7-9	TRBJ2-7	CASSLGGRPYEQYF
TRBV19	TRBJ2-1	CASSPYNNEQFF
TRBV7-9	TRBJ2-7	CASSFLTGTYEQYF
TRBV19	TRBJ2-7	CASSLAGGYEQYF
TRBV5-6	TRBJ1-5	CASSLAQGFSPQHF
TRBV19	TRBJ1-2	CASTTRLGQVQLNYGYTF
TRBV2	TRBJ2-5	CASSLLRETQYF
TRBV29-1	TRBJ2-7	CSVAPTGRLYEQYF
TRBV6-5	TRBJ2-1	CASSYWSQGTYNEQFF
TRBV5-6	TRBJ2-1	CASRPTGGFYNEQFF
TRBV10-3	TRBJ1-6	CAIGDSPNSYNSPLHF
TRBV7-9	TRBJ1-1	CASSFGATEAFF
TRBV20-1	TRBJ1-2	CSERGYTF
TRBV6-1	TRBJ1-1	CASSDRTGATTNTEAFF
TRBV10-3	TRBJ2-3	CAVLPGTGVIDTQYF
TRBV7-8	TRBJ1-3	CASSLWTGTRGNTIYF
TRBV20-1	TRBJ1-5	CSAPNEGPQHF
TRBV7-9	TRBJ2-2	CASSLTLAGGSGELFF
TRBV4-2	TRBJ2-7	CASSQELQAASYEQYF
TRBV6-5	TRBJ1-1	CASSYSAGGEAFF
TRBV9	TRBJ1-2	CASSVGDRPLGGYTF
TRBV5-6	TRBJ2-5	CASSFRGGTGETQYF